This entry is about one TCR beta chain. This record belongs to a study of blood T cell repertoires in COVID-19. Study in general: From the United States, Italy and Spain came samples of acute and convalescent COVID-19.

The CDR3 consists of 14 residues. Germline V lookup: CDR1 SGHDT, CDR2 YYEEEE. V lost 2 bases to trimming and J lost 0 bases, with 8 bases between them. Authors' methods: Amplification of reference gene primers was used by the study to estimate nucleated cell counts. Clones were read by immunoSEQ multiplex PCR, and TCRdb kept only the in-frame ones, dropping some. D and trimming were read from the DNA, whereas the V and J calls and clone size are those reported in that table. This table holds approximately 100,000 clones, about 92% found once. The sequenced material came from peripheral blood. This rearrangement joins TRBV5-6 to TRBJ1-1; D perhaps matches TRBD1 (5 bases). This TCR was sampled from a middle-aged man with active COVID-19. The CDR3 DNA reads as TGTGCCAGCAGCTTATCAGGGATGAACACTGAAGCTTTCTTT. As protein: CASSLSGMNTEAFF.